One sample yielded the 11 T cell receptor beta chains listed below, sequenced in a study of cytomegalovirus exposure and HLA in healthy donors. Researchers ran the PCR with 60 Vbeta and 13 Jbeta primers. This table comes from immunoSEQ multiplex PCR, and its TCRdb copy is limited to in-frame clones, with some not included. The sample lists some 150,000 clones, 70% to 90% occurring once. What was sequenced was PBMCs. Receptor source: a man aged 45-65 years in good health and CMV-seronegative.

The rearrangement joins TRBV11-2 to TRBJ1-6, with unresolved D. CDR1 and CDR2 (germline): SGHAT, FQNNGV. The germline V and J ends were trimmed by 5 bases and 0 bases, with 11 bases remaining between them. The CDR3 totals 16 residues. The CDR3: CASSPSGSSYNSPLHF. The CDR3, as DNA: TGTGCCAGCAGCCCTAGCGGGAGCTCCTATAATTCACCCCTCCACTTT.

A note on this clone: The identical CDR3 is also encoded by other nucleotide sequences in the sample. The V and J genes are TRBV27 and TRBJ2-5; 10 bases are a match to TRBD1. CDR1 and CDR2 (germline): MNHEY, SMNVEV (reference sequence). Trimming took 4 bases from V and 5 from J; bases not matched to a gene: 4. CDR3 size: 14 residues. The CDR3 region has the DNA TGTGCCAGCAGTTCACGGACAGGGGGGGAGACCCAGTACTTC. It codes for CASSSRTGGETQYF.

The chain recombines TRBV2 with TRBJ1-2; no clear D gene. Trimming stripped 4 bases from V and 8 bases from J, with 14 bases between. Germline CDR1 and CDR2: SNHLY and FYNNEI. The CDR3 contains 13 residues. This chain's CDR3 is CASSAETVAGYTF. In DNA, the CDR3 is TGTGCCAGCAGTGCCGAAACAGTGGCCGGCTACACCTTC.

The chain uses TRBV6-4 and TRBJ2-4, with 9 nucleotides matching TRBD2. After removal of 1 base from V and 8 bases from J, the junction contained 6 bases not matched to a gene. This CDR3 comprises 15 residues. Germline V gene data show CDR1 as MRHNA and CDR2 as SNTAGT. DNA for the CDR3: TGTGCCAGCAGTGACTGTCCGGCGGGGGGGGACATTCAGTACTTC. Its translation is CASSDCPAGGDIQYF.

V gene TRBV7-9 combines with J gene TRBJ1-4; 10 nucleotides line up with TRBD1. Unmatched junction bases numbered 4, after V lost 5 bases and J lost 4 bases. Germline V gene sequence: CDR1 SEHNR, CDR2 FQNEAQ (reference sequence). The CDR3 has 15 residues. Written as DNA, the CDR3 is TGTGCCAGCAGCCGAGGGACAGGGGTTAATGAAAAACTGTTTTTT. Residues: CASSRGTGVNEKLFF.

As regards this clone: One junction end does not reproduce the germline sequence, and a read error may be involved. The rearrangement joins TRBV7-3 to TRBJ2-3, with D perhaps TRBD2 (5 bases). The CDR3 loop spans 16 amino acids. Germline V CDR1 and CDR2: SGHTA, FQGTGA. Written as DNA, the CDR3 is TGTGCCAGCAGCTTAAGAGGCGCTGCTAGCACAGATGCGCAGTATTTT. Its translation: CASSLRGAASTDAQYF.

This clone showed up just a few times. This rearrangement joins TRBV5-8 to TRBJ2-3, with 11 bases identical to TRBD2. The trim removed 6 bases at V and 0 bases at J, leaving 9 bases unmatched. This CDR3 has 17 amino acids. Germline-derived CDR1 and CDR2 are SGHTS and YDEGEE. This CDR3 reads CASTLGLAASSTDTQYF. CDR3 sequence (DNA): TGTGCCAGCACTTTGGGACTAGCGGCGTCTAGCACAGATACGCAGTATTTT.

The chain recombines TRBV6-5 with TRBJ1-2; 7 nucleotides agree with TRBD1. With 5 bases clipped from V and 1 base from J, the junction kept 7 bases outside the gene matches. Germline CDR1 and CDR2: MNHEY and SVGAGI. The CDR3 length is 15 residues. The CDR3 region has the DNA TGTGCCAGCAGTACCCGACAGGGACTTAACTATGGCTACACCTTC. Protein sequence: CASSTRQGLNYGYTF.

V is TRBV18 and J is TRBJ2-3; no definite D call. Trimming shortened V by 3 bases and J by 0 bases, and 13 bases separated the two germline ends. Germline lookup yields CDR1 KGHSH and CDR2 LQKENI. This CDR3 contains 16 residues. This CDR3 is CASSPLGPFSTDTQYF. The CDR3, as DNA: TGTGCCAGCTCACCGCTTGGCCCCTTTAGCACAGATACGCAGTATTTT.

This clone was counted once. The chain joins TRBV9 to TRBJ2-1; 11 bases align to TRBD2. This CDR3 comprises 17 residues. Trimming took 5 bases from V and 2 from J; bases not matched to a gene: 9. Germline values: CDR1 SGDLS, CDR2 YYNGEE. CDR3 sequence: CASSRSPSGRTYNEQFF. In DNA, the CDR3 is TGTGCCAGCAGTCGTAGCCCTAGCGGGAGGACCTACAATGAGCAGTTCTTC.

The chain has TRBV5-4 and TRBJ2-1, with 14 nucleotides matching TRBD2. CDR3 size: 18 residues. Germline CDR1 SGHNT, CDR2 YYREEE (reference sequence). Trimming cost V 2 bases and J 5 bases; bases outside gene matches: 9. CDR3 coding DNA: TGTGCCAGCAGCTTCGATGGGACTAGCGGGGGACACGACAATGAGCAGTTCTTC. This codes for CASSFDGTSGGHDNEQFF.